Listed below are T cell receptor beta chains from one sample, sequenced in a study of vaccination and CD4 T cells after COVID-19. These receptors lack a known antigen. TCRdb ran MiXCR on the PCR reads and lists one entry per CDR3 protein. Of 9,500 to 15,000 distinct CDR3 sequences in the sample, roughly 47% were seen once. The sample taken for sequencing was CD4+ T cells from blood, cultured in vitro. The receptors here all came from a human donor who had recovered from COVID-19. CDR3s include the opening cysteine and the closing phenylalanine or tryptophan. The D gene is left open where the match is weak. Some rows have no size entry. The others give once, few or many, or a class for an expanded clone.

clone_size j_call v_call d_call cdr3_aa cdr3_nt
- TRBJ2-7 TRBV7-6 TRBD1 CASSPRGTSYEQYF TGTGCCAGCAGCCCCAGGGGGACCTCCTACGAGCAGTACTTC
- TRBJ2-5 TRBV20-1 TRBD1 CSASVGTGALQETQYF TGCAGTGCTAGCGTTGGGACAGGGGCCCTTCAAGAGACCCAGTACTTC
- TRBJ2-5 TRBV6-1 - CASSRGQETQYF TGTGCCAGCAGCCGGGGTCAAGAGACCCAGTACTTC
- TRBJ2-3 TRBV20-1 TRBD2 CSASVLAGSSTDTQYF TGCAGTGCTAGTGTGCTAGCGGGGTCTAGCACAGATACGCAGTATTTT
- TRBJ1-1 TRBV6-2/TRBV6-3 - CASSRGQPPEAFF TGTGCCAGCAGCCGAGGACAGCCCCCGGAGGCTTTCTTT
- TRBJ2-3 TRBV2 TRBD2 CASRVPTGLAGDTQYF TGTGCCAGCAGAGTCCCGACTGGACTAGCGGGGGATACGCAGTATTTT
- TRBJ1-2 TRBV11-1 TRBD1 CASSLGGQGGYGYTF TGTGCCAGCAGCTTGGGGGGACAGGGAGGCTATGGCTACACCTTC
- TRBJ1-1 TRBV20-1 - CSARPPFRDGVLMNTEAFF TGCAGTGCTAGACCTCCCTTCCGGGACGGAGTTTTAATGAACACTGAAGCTTTCTTT
- TRBJ1-6 TRBV19 - CATQTSQGYNSPLHF TGTGCCACGCAGACATCACAGGGTTATAATTCACCCCTCCACTTT
- TRBJ1-4 TRBV7-9 TRBD1 CASSSGQGGEKLFF TGTGCCAGCAGCTCCGGACAGGGAGGTGAAAAACTGTTTTTT
- TRBJ1-1 TRBV27 - CASNYLQGNTEAFF TGTGCCAGCAATTACTTACAGGGGAACACTGAAGCTTTCTTT
- TRBJ2-1 TRBV18 - CASSPRTDNEQFF TGTGCCAGCTCACCTAGGACAGACAATGAGCAGTTCTTC
few TRBJ2-3 TRBV19 TRBD1 CASSIGQGTDTQYF TGTGCCAGTAGTATCGGACAGGGGACAGATACGCAGTATTTT
few TRBJ1-2 TRBV20-1 - CSARGGSKGGANYGYTF TGCAGTGCTAGAGGCGGTTCAAAGGGCGGGGCTAACTATGGCTACACCTTC
- TRBJ2-2 TRBV15 - CATSRGGTLTGGELFF TGTGCCACCAGCAGAGGCGGGACTCTCACGGGCGGGGAGCTGTTTTTT
- TRBJ2-1 TRBV20-1 TRBD1 CSAVGTGGYNEQFF TGCAGTGCAGTAGGGACAGGGGGCTACAATGAGCAGTTCTTC
- TRBJ1-2 TRBV4-3 - CASSQDHSRAGAFVYGYTF TGCGCCAGCAGCCAAGATCACTCTAGGGCAGGGGCCTTTGTCTATGGCTACACCTTC
- TRBJ2-3 TRBV11-3 TRBD2 CASSSGRGVLNTQYF TGTGCCAGCAGCTCCGGGAGGGGGGTACTAAATACGCAGTATTTT
- TRBJ2-7 TRBV12-3/TRBV12-4 - CASRAGAYEQYF TGTGCCAGCCGGGCAGGAGCCTACGAGCAGTACTTC
few TRBJ2-5 TRBV5-4 - CASSTGLEETQYF TGTGCCAGCAGCACCGGACTGGAAGAGACCCAGTACTTC
- TRBJ2-5 TRBV5-1 TRBD2 CATAPSGGWSQYF TGCGCCACTGCGCCCAGCGGGGGGTGGTCCCAGTACTTC
- TRBJ2-7 TRBV7-8 - CASSPAVPLEQYF TGTGCCAGCAGCCCAGCGGTACCTCTCGAGCAGTACTTC
- TRBJ2-7 TRBV5-1 TRBD1 CASRFRQGTYEQYF TGCGCCAGCAGATTCCGACAGGGGACCTACGAGCAGTACTTC
- TRBJ2-3 TRBV10-1 TRBD2 CARPRTSGGLSTDTQYF TGCGCCAGGCCCCGGACTAGCGGGGGGCTTAGCACAGATACGCAGTATTTT
- TRBJ2-5 TRBV19 - CASSIARTGREETQYF TGTGCCAGTAGTATAGCAAGGACAGGGAGGGAAGAGACCCAGTACTTC
- TRBJ2-3 TRBV25-1 TRBD2 CASSESLAGGTDTQYF TGTGCCAGCAGTGAATCTCTCGCGGGGGGTACAGATACGCAGTATTTT
few TRBJ1-2 TRBV15 - CATSREITGTDTF TGTGCCACCAGCAGGGAGATTACAGGGACGGATACCTTC
few TRBJ2-5 TRBV12-3/TRBV12-4 - CASSSGRETQYF TGTGCCAGCAGTTCGGGTCGGGAGACCCAGTACTTC
- TRBJ1-4 TRBV19 - CARLRQTTNEKLFF TGTGCCAGACTCCGACAGACAACTAATGAAAAACTGTTTTTT
- TRBJ1-2 TRBV12-3/TRBV12-4 TRBD1 CASSFGQGSGYTF TGTGCCAGCAGTTTTGGACAGGGCTCTGGCTACACCTTC
- TRBJ1-4 TRBV5-1 TRBD1 CASSTTGGREEKLFF TGCGCCAGCAGCACGACAGGGGGCAGGGAGGAAAAACTGTTTTTT
- TRBJ2-5 TRBV6-1 - CASRSFDRNQETQYF TGTGCCAGCAGGTCTTTCGACAGGAACCAAGAGACCCAGTACTTC
- TRBJ2-1 TRBV7-2 - CASSLDRNEQFF TGTGCCAGCAGCCTGGACCGGAATGAGCAGTTCTTC
- TRBJ1-5 TRBV20-1 - CSARPDSQPQHF TGCAGTGCCCGCCCGGACAGTCAGCCCCAGCATTTT
few TRBJ1-5 TRBV6-5 TRBD1 CASSYSGGENQPQHF TGTGCCAGCAGTTACTCAGGGGGCGAGAATCAGCCCCAGCATTTT
few TRBJ1-2 TRBV7-2 - CASSLGGLGGYTF TGTGCCAGCAGCTTGGGGGGGCTGGGAGGCTACACCTTC
- TRBJ2-5 TRBV2 TRBD2 CASRNRGGIQETQYF TGTGCCAGTAGGAACCGCGGGGGGATCCAAGAGACCCAGTACTTC
few TRBJ2-7 TRBV6-5 - CASSYSGATYEQYF TGTGCCAGCAGTTACTCGGGGGCGACCTACGAGCAGTACTTC
- TRBJ1-2 TRBV7-9 - CASSRGVTGGYTF TGTGCCAGCAGCCGAGGAGTAACTGGTGGCTACACCTTC
few TRBJ1-2 TRBV7-9 - CASSLADYRGGRHGYTF TGTGCCAGCAGCTTAGCGGACTATCGAGGGGGAAGACATGGCTACACCTTC
- TRBJ1-2 TRBV23-1 - CASSQSRQGYGYTF TGCGCCAGCAGTCAATCGAGGCAGGGCTATGGCTACACCTTC
- TRBJ2-3 TRBV11-3 - CASSSHAGADTDTQYF TGTGCCAGCAGCTCGCACGCGGGGGCCGACACAGATACGCAGTATTTT
- TRBJ1-1 TRBV3-1 - CASSQGAGVTEAFF TGTGCCAGCAGCCAAGGTGCGGGGGTTACTGAAGCTTTCTTT
- TRBJ2-1 TRBV12-3/TRBV12-4 TRBD1 CASHTPGGYEQFF TGTGCCAGTCACACCCCAGGGGGCTATGAGCAGTTCTTC